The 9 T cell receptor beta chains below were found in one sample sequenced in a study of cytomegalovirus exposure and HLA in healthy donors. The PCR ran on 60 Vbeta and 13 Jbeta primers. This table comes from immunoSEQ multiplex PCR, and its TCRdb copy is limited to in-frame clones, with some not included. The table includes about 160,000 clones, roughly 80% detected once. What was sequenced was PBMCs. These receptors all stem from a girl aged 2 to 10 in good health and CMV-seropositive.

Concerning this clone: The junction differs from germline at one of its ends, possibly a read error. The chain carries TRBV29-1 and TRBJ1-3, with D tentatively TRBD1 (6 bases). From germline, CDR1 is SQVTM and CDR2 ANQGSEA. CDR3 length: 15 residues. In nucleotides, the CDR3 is TGCAGCGTGGAAGTAAAGGGGGTCGGGGGAAACACCATATATTTT. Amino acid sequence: CSVEVKGVGGNTIYF.

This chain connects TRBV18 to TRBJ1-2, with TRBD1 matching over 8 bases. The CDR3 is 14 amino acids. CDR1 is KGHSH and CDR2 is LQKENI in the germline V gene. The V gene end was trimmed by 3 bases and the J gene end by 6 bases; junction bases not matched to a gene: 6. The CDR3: CASSPHAGGHGYTF. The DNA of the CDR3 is TGTGCCAGCTCACCTCACGCAGGGGGCCATGGCTACACCTTC.

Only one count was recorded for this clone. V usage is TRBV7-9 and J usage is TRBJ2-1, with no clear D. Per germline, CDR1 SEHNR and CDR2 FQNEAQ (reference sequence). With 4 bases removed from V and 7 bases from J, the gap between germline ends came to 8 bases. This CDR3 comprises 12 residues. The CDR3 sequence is CASSYSWNEQFF. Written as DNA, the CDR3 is TGTGCCAGCAGCTACAGCTGGAATGAGCAGTTCTTC.

The CDR3: CASSSPGLAGGVWETQYF. The CDR3 coding sequence is TGTGCCAGCAGTTCCCCCGGACTAGCGGGAGGAGTGTGGGAGACCCAGTACTTC. The chain carries TRBV28 and TRBJ2-5; 14 positions match TRBD2. CDR3 length: 18 residues. Germline CDR1 is MDHEN and CDR2 is SYDVKM. With 4 bases clipped from V and 5 bases from J, the junction kept 12 bases outside the gene matches.

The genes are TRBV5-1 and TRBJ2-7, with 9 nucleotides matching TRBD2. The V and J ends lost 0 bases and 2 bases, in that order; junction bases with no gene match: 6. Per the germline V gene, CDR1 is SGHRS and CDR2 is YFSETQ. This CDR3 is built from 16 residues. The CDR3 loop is CASSLGGLAGTYEQYF. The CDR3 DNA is TGCGCCAGCAGCTTGGGTGGGCTAGCGGGAACCTACGAGCAGTACTTC.

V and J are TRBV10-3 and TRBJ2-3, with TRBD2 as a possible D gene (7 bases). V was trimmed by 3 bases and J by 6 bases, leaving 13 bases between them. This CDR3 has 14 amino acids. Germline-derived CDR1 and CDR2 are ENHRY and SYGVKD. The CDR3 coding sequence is TGTGCCATCAGTGATGGGGGGGGCGGGGATACGCAGTATTTT. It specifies CAISDGGGGDTQYF.

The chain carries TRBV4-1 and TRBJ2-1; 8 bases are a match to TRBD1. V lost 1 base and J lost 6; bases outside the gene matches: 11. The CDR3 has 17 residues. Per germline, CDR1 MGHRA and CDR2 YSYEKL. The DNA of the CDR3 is TGCGCCAGCAGCCAAGGACCTGGGACAGGAAGGCGCAATGAGCAGTTCTTC. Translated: CASSQGPGTGRRNEQFF.

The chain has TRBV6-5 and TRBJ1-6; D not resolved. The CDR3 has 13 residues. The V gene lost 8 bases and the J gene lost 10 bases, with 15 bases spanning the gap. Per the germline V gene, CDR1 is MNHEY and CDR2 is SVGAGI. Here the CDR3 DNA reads TGTGCCAGCGGCCGGGAATCTGGCTCACCCCTCCACTTT. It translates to CASGRESGSPLHF.

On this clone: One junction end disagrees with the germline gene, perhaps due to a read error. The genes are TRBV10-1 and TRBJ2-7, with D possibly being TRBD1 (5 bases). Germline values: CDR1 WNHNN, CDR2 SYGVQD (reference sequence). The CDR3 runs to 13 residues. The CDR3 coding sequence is TGCGCCAGCAGTGACTGGGGCCTCTACGGGCAGTACTTC. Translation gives CASSDWGLYGQYF.